These 30 T cell receptor beta chains were sequenced from one sample in a study of early T cells in non-severe SARS-CoV-2 infection. TCRdb ran MiXCR on the 5' RACE reads and lists one entry per CDR3 protein. The data show some 98,000 distinct CDR3 sequences, with roughly 15% seen just once and around 1.3% held by the top ten. Specimen: whole blood. The receptors originated from an adult who was a healthcare worker with PCR-confirmed SARS-CoV-2 infection or an uninfected control (not recorded which).

The gene calls are TRBV10-3 and TRBJ2-1, with D uncertain. The ends were cut back, 2 bases at V and 4 bases at J, with 12 bases in the middle. The CDR3 is 15 amino acids. The V gene's germline CDR1 is ENHRY and CDR2 SYGVKD. The CDR3 reads CAISEPSGVYNEQFF. DNA of the CDR3: TGTGCCATCAGTGAGCCGAGTGGGGTTTACAATGAGCAGTTCTTC.

This clonotype was picked up many times. The chain is built from TRBV18 and TRBJ1-1, with 9 bases fitting TRBD1. The V gene's germline CDR1 is KGHSH and CDR2 LQKENI. The CDR3 spans 14 residues. Losses at the gene ends were 2 bases for V and 6 bases for J; bases not matched to a gene: 4. The CDR3 is CASSPGTGKAEAFF. CDR3 in DNA: TGTGCCAGCTCACCAGGGACAGGGAAGGCTGAAGCTTTCTTT.

This chain joins TRBV27 and TRBJ1-1; 9 positions match TRBD1. Germline V gene lookup returns CDR1 MNHEY and CDR2 SMNVEV (reference sequence). The J segment lost 5 bases and the V segment lost 1 base, leaving 2 bases of the junction unmatched. CDR3 length: 14 amino acids. The CDR3 nucleotides read TGTGCCAGCAGTTTATGGACAGGGGTTACTGAAGCTTTCTTT. Translation gives CASSLWTGVTEAFF.

This clonotype was counted many times. The chain has TRBV4-3 and TRBJ2-1, with D tentatively TRBD1 or TRBD2 (5 bases each). V dropped 1 base and J dropped 7 bases, with 14 bases sitting between them. This CDR3 has 15 amino acids. Germline-derived CDR1 and CDR2 are LGHNA and YSLEER. The CDR3, as DNA: TGCGCCAGCAGCCAAGGACTCTTGGGGGAAAATGAGCAGTTCTTC. It codes for CASSQGLLGENEQFF.

This clonotype occurred a few times. The chain recombines TRBV5-1 with TRBJ2-3; D may match TRBD1 or TRBD2 (5 bases each). V was trimmed by 5 bases and J by 2 bases, leaving 9 bases between them. CDR1 is SGHRS and CDR2 is YFSETQ in the germline V gene. The CDR3 consists of 13 residues. Here the CDR3 DNA reads TGCGCCAGCAGGGTGGGGGTCACAGATACGCAGTATTTT. Residues: CASRVGVTDTQYF.

The table lists this clonotype with a few counts. The genes are TRBV12-5 and TRBJ1-6; D might be TRBD1 (6 bases). CDR1 and CDR2 from the germline V gene are LGHNT and FRNRAP. V was clipped by 0 bases and J by 8 bases, with 17 bases between them. The CDR3 length is 17 residues. The CDR3 here is CASGLVLGRDKDSPLHF. The CDR3 nucleotides read TGTGCTAGTGGTTTGGTACTAGGGCGGGACAAAGATTCACCCCTCCACTTT.

V is TRBV3-1 and J is TRBJ2-7, with TRBD2 identical over 7 bases. The CDR3 consists of 15 residues. After removal of 3 bases from V and 4 bases from J, the junction contained 9 bases not matched to a gene. The germline V gene has CDR1 LGHDT and CDR2 YNNKEL (reference sequence). CDR3 sequence reads: CASSQPGAGMYEQYF. CDR3 bases: TGTGCCAGCAGCCAGCCCGGAGCGGGAATGTACGAGCAGTACTTC.

The chain is built from TRBV5-1 and TRBJ2-1, with 8 bases lining up with TRBD2. V trimming: 0 bases; J trimming: 5 bases; junction bases outside the gene matches: 4. The CDR3 spans 15 residues. The germline V gene encodes CDR1 SGHRS and CDR2 YFSETQ. The CDR3 loop reads CASSLEGLGDNEQFF. As DNA, the CDR3 is TGCGCCAGCAGCTTGGAGGGACTAGGGGACAATGAGCAGTTCTTC. Looking up the rest from reference TRBV5-1 and TRBJ2-1 gives the full variable domain: KAGVTQTPRYLIKTRGQQVTLSCSPISGHRSVSWYQQTPGQGLQFLFEYFSETQRNKGNFPGRFSGRQFSNSRSEMNVSTLELGDSALYLCASSLEGLGDNEQFFGPGTRLTVL.

The chain joins TRBV19 to TRBJ2-1; D could derive from TRBD1 or TRBD2 (5 bases each). The CDR3 has 16 residues. Looked up from germline, CDR1 is LNHDA and CDR2 is SQIVND (reference sequence). V was trimmed by 3 bases and J by 1 base, leaving 13 bases between them. For the CDR3, the DNA is TGTGCCAGTAGTATTCGGGACCAATTATCCTACAATGAGCAGTTCTTC. This translates into CASSIRDQLSYNEQFF.

This clonotype was seen more than once but under ten times. The chain uses TRBV24-1 and TRBJ2-4, with 7 bases matching TRBD2. Trimming removed 0 bases from V and 1 base from J; junction bases left unmatched: 5. Germline CDR1 KGHDR, CDR2 SFDVKD. The CDR3 covers 17 residues. In DNA form, the CDR3 reads TGTGCCACCAGTGATTTGAGGGGAGGGGAGGCCAAAAACATTCAGTACTTC. Its protein is CATSDLRGGEAKNIQYF.

The V and J genes are TRBV6-6 and TRBJ1-1; D not certain. Germline V gene data show CDR1 as MNHNY and CDR2 as SVGAGI (reference sequence). The CDR3 has 14 residues. V lost 3 bases to trimming and J lost 0 bases, with 8 bases between them. CDR3 nucleotides: TGTGCCAGCAGTTATAGCCAGATGAACACTGAAGCTTTCTTT. Encoded protein: CASSYSQMNTEAFF.

The CDR3 nucleotides read TGCAGCGTCGAGGGGGGGTACGAGCAGTACTTC. This codes for CSVEGGYEQYF. The J gene is TRBJ2-7, the V gene TRBV29-1; D perhaps matches TRBD2 (7 bases). Trimming took 6 bases from V and 4 from J, leaving 10 bases between them. This CDR3 is built from 11 residues. CDR1 and CDR2 from the germline V gene are SQVTM and ANQGSEA.

The chain combines TRBV2 with TRBJ2-5; 9 nucleotides align to TRBD1. CDR3 size: 16 residues. The trim removed 8 bases at V and 5 bases at J, leaving 15 bases unmatched. Germline V gene lookup returns CDR1 SNHLY and CDR2 FYNNEI. In DNA, the CDR3 is TGTGCCAGCGGCCCGTTAGGGACAGGGATCGGGGAGACCCAGTACTTC. The encoded protein is CASGPLGTGIGETQYF.

The chain links TRBV20-1 to TRBJ1-5; 7 positions match TRBD1. CDR3 length: 16 amino acids. V lost 4 bases to trimming and J lost 3 bases; unmatched junction nucleotides: 12. In germline, CDR1 is DFQATT, CDR2 SNEGSKA (reference sequence). Written as DNA, the CDR3 is TGCAGTGCTATTGAAAGCAGTGGACAGGACAATCAGCCCCAGCATTTT. Protein product: CSAIESSGQDNQPQHF.

This chain joins TRBV27 and TRBJ2-1; D call uncertain. The CDR3 has 15 amino acids. Germline lookup yields CDR1 MNHEY and CDR2 SMNVEV (reference sequence). Trimming took off 3 bases at V and 2 bases at J, with 11 bases between the two ends. CDR3 coding DNA: TGTGCCAGCAGTTTCCTATTCAGGACCTACAATGAGCAGTTCTTC. It codes for CASSFLFRTYNEQFF.

This clonotype has a handful of counts. The chain combines TRBV6-5 with TRBJ2-7; D possibly corresponds to TRBD2 (5 bases). Per the germline V gene, CDR1 is MNHEY and CDR2 is SVGAGI. Deletions cut 4 bases from V and 6 bases from J, with 16 bases between. The CDR3 runs 14 residues. In DNA, the CDR3 is TGTGCCAGCAGTTGGAATGGGCCGGCGGGCGAGCAGTACTTC. Amino acid sequence: CASSWNGPAGEQYF.

This clonotype was detected ten times or more. The chain couples TRBV24-1 to TRBJ2-5; D unclear. Trimming shortened V by 5 bases and J by 1 base, and 7 bases separated the two germline ends. The CDR3 totals 13 residues. In germline, CDR1 is KGHDR, CDR2 SFDVKD. CDR3 protein: CATSGVAQETQYF. CDR3 in DNA: TGTGCCACCAGTGGAGTTGCCCAAGAGACCCAGTACTTC.

This clonotype was picked up a small number of times. This chain connects TRBV6-6 to TRBJ1-1; D ambiguous. Germline CDR1 MNHNY, CDR2 SVGAGI (reference sequence). V gave up 2 bases and J gave up 0 bases, with 13 bases separating them. The CDR3 extends over 16 amino acids. For the CDR3, the DNA is TGTGCCAGCAGTTACAGGAGGAGACAAATGAACACTGAAGCTTTCTTT. Encoded protein: CASSYRRRQMNTEAFF.

This clonotype was observed many times. At one of its ends the junction is not consistent with the germline gene, which may arise from a read error. The genes are TRBV5-1 and TRBJ2-2; D call uncertain. CDR3 length: 12 amino acids. Per the germline V gene, CDR1 is SGHRS and CDR2 is YFSETQ. The CDR3 DNA reads as TGTGCCAGCAGCCAGAACACCGGGGAGCTGTTTTTT. It codes for CASSQNTGELFF.

This clonotype appeared a few times. The chain has TRBV20-1 and TRBJ2-1; 8 nucleotides match TRBD1. Germline V gene sequence: CDR1 DFQATT, CDR2 SNEGSKA (reference sequence). V shed 1 base, J shed 4 bases, and the junction held 3 bases outside the gene matches. The CDR3 spans 14 residues. DNA of the CDR3: TGCAGTGCTAGAGGGGGACAGGAGTACAATGAGCAGTTCTTC. It codes for CSARGGQEYNEQFF.

Note on this clonotype: A much larger clonotype is one base distant, so this may be a read error. The J gene is TRBJ2-5, the V gene TRBV29-1, with no clear D. Trimming took 5 bases from V and 5 from J, leaving 6 bases between them. The CDR3 is made up of 10 amino acids. Germline CDR1 and CDR2: SQVTM and ANQGSEA. CDR3 region: CSVLLETQYF. As DNA, the CDR3 is TGCAGCGTTTTGTTGGAGACCCAGTACTTC.

The genes are TRBV9 and TRBJ1-3, with TRBD1 identical over 8 bases. Germline CDR1 is SGDLS and CDR2 is YYNGEE. Unmatched junction bases numbered 10, after V lost 1 base and J lost 1 base. The CDR3 extends over 18 amino acids. CDR3 region: CASSVRQGASSSGNTIYF. Written as DNA, the CDR3 is TGTGCCAGCAGCGTAAGGCAGGGGGCTTCCTCGTCTGGAAACACCATATATTTT.

V gene TRBV20-1 combines with J gene TRBJ2-3; no clear D gene. Trimming pared 0 bases from V and 0 bases from J, leaving 10 bases between. The CDR3 spans 15 residues. Germline CDR1 reads DFQATT; CDR2 reads SNEGSKA (reference sequence). CDR3 loop: CSARDPTASTDTQYF. For the CDR3, the DNA is TGCAGTGCTAGAGATCCCACAGCGAGCACAGATACGCAGTATTTT.

This clonotype was observed a handful of times. The junction differs from germline at one of its ends, possibly a read error. The chain carries TRBV7-2 and TRBJ2-3; D may be TRBD2 (6 bases). From germline, CDR1 is SGHTA and CDR2 FQGNSA. This CDR3 is 20 amino acids long. The CDR3 region has the DNA TGTGCCAGCAGCCTGCAGTTATCGGTAGCGGCATACTCTAGCACAGATACTCAGTATTTT. It codes for CASSLQLSVAAYSSTDTQYF.

This clonotype was detected a few times. This rearrangement joins TRBV7-9 to TRBJ2-3; 10 positions match TRBD1. CDR1 and CDR2 from the germline V gene are SEHNR and FQNEAQ (reference sequence). The CDR3 length is 17 residues. V shed 5 bases, J shed 3 bases, and the junction held 11 bases outside the gene matches. CDR3 sequence: CASSKNTSGQGTDTQYF. Written as DNA, the CDR3 is TGTGCCAGCAGCAAAAACACCTCGGGACAGGGGACAGATACGCAGTATTTT.

In this sample, this clonotype turned up once. The J gene is TRBJ1-1, the V gene TRBV5-4; D is uncertain. V was pared by 6 bases and J by 1 base, with 16 bases between. The CDR3 consists of 15 residues. Germline V gene data show CDR1 as SGHNT and CDR2 as YYREEE (reference sequence). The CDR3: CASNVDLCKNTEAFF. The CDR3 DNA reads as TGTGCCAGCAACGTCGATTTATGCAAGAACACTGAAGCTTTCTTT.

This chain connects TRBV29-1 to TRBJ2-7, with D tentatively TRBD1 or TRBD2 (6 bases each). V was clipped by 6 bases and J by 1 base, with 19 bases between them. The CDR3 consists of 15 residues. Germline values: CDR1 SQVTM, CDR2 ANQGSEA. The CDR3, as DNA: TGCAGCGTCGAGGAGGCCGGGGGCGCATCCTACGAGCAGTACTTC. Amino acids: CSVEEAGGASYEQYF.

This clonotype was detected a few times. The V gene is TRBV4-2, the J gene TRBJ2-5, with TRBD2 identical over 14 bases. Germline loops: CDR1 LGHNA, CDR2 YNFKEQ. Trimming cost V 1 base and J 2 bases; bases outside gene matches: 0. This CDR3 is 16 amino acids long. CDR3 protein: CASSQGLAGGQETQYF. For the CDR3, the DNA is TGTGCCAGCAGCCAAGGACTAGCGGGAGGGCAAGAGACCCAGTACTTC.

This clonotype turned up a few times. The chain employs TRBV12-3 or TRBV12-4 and TRBJ1-1; D ambiguous. The length of the CDR3 is 12 residues. Trimming took 5 bases from V and 4 from J, leaving 8 bases between them. As DNA, the CDR3 is TGTGCCAGCAGTAAGACGGTCACTGAAGCTTTCTTT. The encoded protein is CASSKTVTEAFF.

This rearrangement joins TRBV7-2 to TRBJ2-1; D remains unclear. Germline loops: CDR1 SGHTA, CDR2 FQGNSA. V lost 4 bases to trimming and J lost 8 bases, with 6 bases between them. The CDR3 runs 11 residues. The CDR3 here is CASSSAYEQFF. CDR3 DNA: TGTGCCAGCAGCTCGGCGTATGAGCAGTTCTTC.